The rows below give T cell receptor beta chains drawn from one sample of a study of T cell responses to AZD1222 COVID-19 vaccine. Repertoires were generated with immunoSEQ multiplex PCR, while TCRdb's copy carries only in-frame clones and drops some. There are fewer than 200,000 clones in the sample; just over 85% occur only once, and under 14% lies in the top ten. This material consisted of peripheral blood, taken 28 days after the second AZD1222 dose. These receptors came from an adult who received the AZD1222 COVID-19 vaccine. CDR3s include the opening cysteine and the closing phenylalanine or tryptophan. The D gene is left open where the match is weak. Clone size appears in some rows only: once, few, many, or a class for an expanded clone.

cdr3_nt,cdr3_aa,clone_size,v_call,j_call,d_call
TGCGCCAGCAGCCCGATCGAGGGGGGATCCTACGAGCAGTACTTC,CASSPIEGGSYEQYF,-,TRBV5-1,TRBJ2-7,-
TGTGCCAGTAGTTCTTACAGGGCTTTGGGCACTGAAGCTTTCTTT,CASSSYRALGTEAFF,-,TRBV19,TRBJ1-1,-
TGTGCCAGCAGTTCTGACGGAGCTAACTATGGCTACACCTTC,CASSSDGANYGYTF,-,TRBV6-5,TRBJ1-2,-
TGTGCCAGCAGCGATGCACAGGGTATCTATGGCTACACCTTC,CASSDAQGIYGYTF,-,TRBV3-1/TRBV3-2,TRBJ1-2,-
TGTGCCAGCAGCCGGAATCAGGGGAATAATTCACCCCTCCACTTT,CASSRNQGNNSPLHF,-,TRBV3-1/TRBV3-2,TRBJ1-6,-
TGTGCCAGCAGCTTAGGTTCCTACAATGAGCAGTTCTTC,CASSLGSYNEQFF,-,TRBV7-2,TRBJ2-1,-
TGCGCCAGCAGCTTGGCGGAGGCAACAGATACGCAGTATTTT,CASSLAEATDTQYF,-,TRBV5-1,TRBJ2-3,-
TGTGCCAGCAGCTTAGCCGGTAGCGGGCCAGATACGCAGTATTTT,CASSLAGSGPDTQYF,-,TRBV7-9,TRBJ2-3,TRBD2
TGTGCCAGTAGTAAGGGACAGAACTCCTACAATGAGCAGTTCTTC,CASSKGQNSYNEQFF,-,TRBV19,TRBJ2-1,TRBD1
TGTGCCAGCAGTTTAAACAGTTCACCCCTCCACTTT,CASSLNSSPLHF,-,TRBV12-3/TRBV12-4,TRBJ1-6,-
TGTGCCAGCAGTAATTTAGCGGGTCCCTCAGATACGCAGTATTTT,CASSNLAGPSDTQYF,-,TRBV6-4,TRBJ2-3,TRBD2
TGTGCCAGCAGAAACAGGGTTAACTATGGCTACACCTTC,CASRNRVNYGYTF,-,TRBV6-5,TRBJ1-2,-
TGCGCCAGCAGGGATAGCGGGGGTCCCTACGAGCAGTACTTC,CASRDSGGPYEQYF,-,TRBV10-2,TRBJ2-7,TRBD2
TGTGCCAGCAGTTTGGGGGGGGCAGATACGCAGTATTTT,CASSLGGADTQYF,few,TRBV28,TRBJ2-3,TRBD2
TGTGCCAGTCTCCCTCGAGGGCCTTTATATGGCTACACCTTC,CASLPRGPLYGYTF,-,TRBV19,TRBJ1-2,-
TGCGCCAGCAGCTTAGACAGGGGGAACACTGAAGCTTTCTTT,CASSLDRGNTEAFF,once,TRBV5-1,TRBJ1-1,TRBD1
TGTGCCAGCAGTTACTTTCCGGGACAGGGGGCCCCACCCCTCCACTTT,CASSYFPGQGAPPLHF,once,TRBV6-5,TRBJ1-6,TRBD1
TGTGCCAGCAGTGAAACCCGCAATCAGCCCCAGCATTTT,CASSETRNQPQHF,-,TRBV6-1,TRBJ1-5,-
TGTGCCAGTCGAGGCCAGACCACCTACAATGAGCAGTTCTTC,CASRGQTTYNEQFF,once,TRBV19,TRBJ2-1,-
TGTGCCAGCAGCTTAACGGCGGGGACCAATTCACCCCTCCACTTT,CASSLTAGTNSPLHF,-,TRBV7-3,TRBJ1-6,-
TGCGCCAGCAGCTTGGGGGGGGCGAAAGATACGCAGTATTTT,CASSLGGAKDTQYF,-,TRBV5-1,TRBJ2-3,-
TGTGCCAGCAGAGAGTTAGTCGACGAAAAACTGTTTTTT,CASRELVDEKLFF,-,TRBV6-5,TRBJ1-4,-
TGTGCCAGCAGTGAATTCGGGGCCGGTGAAGCTTTCTTT,CASSEFGAGEAFF,-,TRBV27,TRBJ1-1,-
TGTGCCAGCAGCCAAGATCCCCTGGAGACCCAGTACTTC,CASSQDPLETQYF,many,TRBV4-2,TRBJ2-5,-
TGTGCCAGTAGCCTGGGACGGATGAACACTGAAGCTTTCTTT,CASSLGRMNTEAFF,-,TRBV19,TRBJ1-1,-
TGTGCCAGCAGCTCTAACACAGATACGCAGTATTTT,CASSSNTDTQYF,-,TRBV11-2,TRBJ2-3,-
TGTGCCAGTAGTACAACCGGGACAGCCGAAGAGACCCAGTACTTC,CASSTTGTAEETQYF,-,TRBV19,TRBJ2-5,TRBD1
TGTGCCAGTAGTCCTCCCGGGACTGCCTACGAGCAGTACTTC,CASSPPGTAYEQYF,-,TRBV19,TRBJ2-7,-
TGTGCCAGCAGTATGACAGTTATCTCTGGGGCCAACGTCCTGACTTTC,CASSMTVISGANVLTF,-,TRBV28,TRBJ2-6,-
TGCGCCAGCAGCTTTACAGGGGGAAAAGATGAAAAACTGTTTTTT,CASSFTGGKDEKLFF,-,TRBV5-1,TRBJ1-4,TRBD1
TGTGCCAGCAGCCCAAGATACAATTCACCCCTCCACTTT,CASSPRYNSPLHF,-,TRBV11-2,TRBJ1-6,-
TGTGCCAGCAGCGTAGGTCCAGGGGGAATCGCAGATACGCAGTATTTT,CASSVGPGGIADTQYF,once,TRBV9,TRBJ2-3,TRBD1
TGTGCCAGCAGTGAATACGGAGGGTCCTATGGCTACACCTTC,CASSEYGGSYGYTF,-,TRBV25-1,TRBJ1-2,-
TGTGCCAGCAGCACAGGGGGGCGGATCAATCAGCCCCAGCATTTT,CASSTGGRINQPQHF,-,TRBV5-6,TRBJ1-5,TRBD1
TGTGCCAGCAGCCAAGATCTGGTACTAGGACAGGGAGGTGATCAGCCCCAGCATTTT,CASSQDLVLGQGGDQPQHF,-,TRBV3-1/TRBV3-2,TRBJ1-5,TRBD1
TGTGCCAGCAGCTACAGGCGGGGAAATAGCAATCAGCCCCAGCATTTT,CASSYRRGNSNQPQHF,-,TRBV5-8,TRBJ1-5,-
TGTGCCAGCAGCCCAGGGACGGGGGACACCATATATTTT,CASSPGTGDTIYF,once,TRBV7-3,TRBJ1-3,-
TGTGCCAGCAGCGTAGATGGGGGTTTTAGCTCTGGAAACACCATATATTTT,CASSVDGGFSSGNTIYF,few,TRBV9,TRBJ1-3,-
TGTGCCAGCCGACAGGGCTATGATTCACCCCTCCACTTT,CASRQGYDSPLHF,once,TRBV25-1,TRBJ1-6,TRBD1
TGTGCCAGCAGCCCCCAGGGGGCCGGCACTGAAGCTTTCTTT,CASSPQGAGTEAFF,-,TRBV7-3,TRBJ1-1,TRBD1
TGCAGCGTTACAGCGGGGGGGGAGACCCAGTACTTC,CSVTAGGETQYF,once,TRBV29-1,TRBJ2-5,TRBD2
TGCGCCAGCAGCCAATCCCCGGGACAGGGGGACACTGAAGCTTTCTTT,CASSQSPGQGDTEAFF,-,TRBV4-1,TRBJ1-1,TRBD1
TGTGCCAGCAGCCGGGTTCTGCAGCGGGGGGGCGATGAGCAGTTCTTC,CASSRVLQRGGDEQFF,-,TRBV4-2,TRBJ2-1,TRBD2
TGTGCCAGCAGAGACAGGGGGCGCTTCTATGGCTACACCTTC,CASRDRGRFYGYTF,-,TRBV6-5,TRBJ1-2,TRBD1
TGTGCCAGCACCATTGTACGACTGCAAGAGACCCAGTACTTC,CASTIVRLQETQYF,-,TRBV2,TRBJ2-5,-
TGTGCCAGCAGCCCACAGGGGCAGAGAGGAGATACGCAGTATTTT,CASSPQGQRGDTQYF,once,TRBV7-3,TRBJ2-3,TRBD1
TGTGCCAGCAGTAGATGGACTAGCGGCAACAATGAGCAGTTCTTC,CASSRWTSGNNEQFF,-,TRBV2,TRBJ2-1,TRBD2
TGTGCCAGCAGTTTAAGCGGGGGTGAGCAGTTCTTC,CASSLSGGEQFF,-,TRBV12-3/TRBV12-4,TRBJ2-1,TRBD2
TGTGCCAGCGCCCAGCGGAGCCCAGATACGCAGTATTTT,CASAQRSPDTQYF,-,TRBV28,TRBJ2-3,-
TGTGCCAGTAGCTTAAGGGGGACCTACGAGCAGTACTTC,CASSLRGTYEQYF,once,TRBV19,TRBJ2-7,-
TGTGCCAGCTCACCGCTACCTAGCGGGGGTTCCCAAGAGACCCAGTACTTC,CASSPLPSGGSQETQYF,-,TRBV18,TRBJ2-5,TRBD2
TGTGCCAGCAGCCAAGACAGGGGGGCTCTGCCCCAGCATTTT,CASSQDRGALPQHF,-,TRBV3-1/TRBV3-2,TRBJ1-5,TRBD1
TGCAGCGTACAACAGGGCGGAGTAAATCAGCCCCAGCATTTT,CSVQQGGVNQPQHF,once,TRBV29-1,TRBJ1-5,-
TGTGCCAGCAGCTCATCGGGGACCACCTACGAGCAGTACTTC,CASSSSGTTYEQYF,few,TRBV13,TRBJ2-7,-
TGTGCCAGCAGCCAACCGGGACAGGGAGGCTACGAGCAGTACTTC,CASSQPGQGGYEQYF,once,TRBV3-1/TRBV3-2,TRBJ2-7,TRBD1
TGTGCCAGTAGTCCAACTGGGACAGGGATTTTGACCGGGGAGCTGTTTTTT,CASSPTGTGILTGELFF,-,TRBV19,TRBJ2-2,TRBD1
TGTGCCAGCTCACGAGAACAGGGAAAGGGGTTTAATTCACCCCTCCACTTT,CASSREQGKGFNSPLHF,-,TRBV18,TRBJ1-6,-